Below, one TCR beta chain is given with its context. Its antigen remains unidentified. Base quality data are lacking; no much larger clone is found one base away. These data belong to a study of OX40 agonist ivuxolimab in advanced cancers. Looking at the study overall: Ivuxolimab, which targeted the costimulatory receptor OX40 (CD134), was an agonistic, fully human IgG2 monoclonal antibody. The monotherapy dose-escalation portion (N of about 47 patients) of the phase I ivuxolimab trial is reported in the paper. The purpose of peripheral TCRbeta sequencing was to test whether ivuxolimab changed TCR sequence diversity and led to clonal T-cell expansion. Intravenous ivuxolimab was administered to patients every 2 weeks at six dose levels: 0.01, 0.1, 0.3, 1.5, 3 and 10 mg/kg. In the dose-escalation cohort, approximately 82% of patients were male, and the mean age was roughly 56 years with a range of roughly 23 to 79. Of the roughly 54 dose-escalation patients, hepatocellular carcinoma was present in around 19, melanoma in around 15, renal cell carcinoma in 9 and head and neck cancer in 9. Prior anti-PD-1, anti-PD-L1 or anti-CTLA-4 therapy was permitted, and checkpoint inhibitors had been received by 40% to 50% of dose-escalation patients. Partial responses were achieved by three dose-escalation patients, of whom one had hepatocellular carcinoma and two had cutaneous melanoma.

Genomic DNA was isolated from the sorted cells so that the TCRbeta CDR3 region could be sequenced. The immunoSEQ Assay was used to sequence the TCRbeta CDR3 regions. What TCRdb holds here is the immuneACCESS table cut down to in-frame rearrangements. Part of the clones is not present; checked against another copy, under half of the missing clones reflect an unresolved V gene, and the others are unexplained. The sample records some 83,000 clones, 80% to 90% of which are singletons. 1.9% of the sample is in the top ten clones. Patients with a history of autoimmune disease or receiving systemic immunosuppression were excluded from the trial. In every dose cohort, peripheral blood was drawn for TCR sequencing at baseline, cycle 4 day 1, and cycle 7 day 1. Samples came from an open-label, multicenter, first-in-human phase I dose-escalation trial of ivuxolimab. The trial enrolled adults with locally advanced or metastatic head and neck squamous cell, hepatocellular, melanoma or renal cell carcinoma. Before TCR sequencing, CD4+ and CD8+ T cells were separately sorted from peripheral blood.

On the study overall, not on this receptor specifically: Low levels of normalized T-cell clonal expansion were also seen in some nonresponding patients. Partial responders in the 0.1-3.0 mg/kg groups had among the lowest normalized peripheral clonal expansion, especially among CD8+ T cells. The antigen specificity of the clonally expanded peripheral T cells was not determined. At doses from 0.1 to 3.0 mg/kg, clonal expansion was seen in both CD4+ and CD8+ blood T cells between baseline and week 6. After ivuxolimab, expanded clones were on average more numerous among CD8+ T cells than among CD4+ T cells.

This TCR derives from an adult with an advanced solid tumor such as melanoma, head and neck, liver or kidney cancer. The sample consisted of CD4+ or CD8+ T cells sorted from blood, taken in a trial of the OX40 agonist ivuxolimab.

The sequenced DNA is TGTGCCAGCAGTTTGAGACAAGGAGTCAGGATAACCTACTATAATTCACCCCTCCACTTT. It specifies CASSLRQGVRITYYNSPLHF. The sequence joins TRBV28 to TRBJ1-6; the D gene is unclear. Taken from the germline V gene, the CDR1 and CDR2 loops are MDHEN and SYDVKM. Inclusive of the bounding cysteine and phenylalanine, the CDR3 is 20 residues long. Here the CDR3 DNA is all that survives: 60 bases in frame from base 1. V drops 3 bases and J drops 3 bases, leaving 24 bases in between.